A single sample is the source of the 15 T cell receptor beta chains below, sequenced in a study of chemoradiotherapy in HPV16-positive cancers. Sequencing was performed with immunoSEQ multiplex PCR; in TCRdb, only in-frame clones are kept and a portion is missing. This table holds about 24,000 clones, less than 95% found once. The sample was acquired from a patient who underwent chemoradiotherapy. The receptors were gathered from a human donor with HPV-associated anogenital cancer.

The gene calls are TRBV29-1 and TRBJ2-1; D call uncertain. The V gene lost 5 bases and the J gene lost 0 bases, with 14 bases spanning the gap. This CDR3 contains 15 residues. The germline gives CDR1 SQVTM, CDR2 ANQGSEA. CDR3 in amino acids: CSVPSGANSYNEQFF. CDR3 in DNA: TGCAGCGTTCCGTCAGGTGCTAACTCCTACAATGAGCAGTTCTTC.

V and J are TRBV5-1 and TRBJ2-5, with 7 bases matching TRBD1. Germline loops: CDR1 SGHRS, CDR2 YFSETQ. Trimming cost V 4 bases and J 5 bases; bases outside gene matches: 8. The length of the CDR3 is 14 residues. CDR3 sequence (DNA): TGCGCCAGCAGCGATACGACAGGGTCGGAGACCCAGTACTTC. Its translation is CASSDTTGSETQYF.

The gene calls are TRBV2 and TRBJ1-4; TRBD1 is a possible D gene (6 bases). The CDR3 extends over 16 amino acids. The V and J ends lost 4 bases and 6 bases respectively, with 18 bases between them. The germline CDR1 and CDR2 sequences are SNHLY and FYNNEI. The CDR3 nucleotides read TGTGCCAGCAGTGCCCATCGAGGGGGGCTTGATGAAAAACTGTTTTTT. Translation: CASSAHRGGLDEKLFF. The complete variable domain, with remaining parts taken from reference TRBV2 and TRBJ1-4, reads EPEVTQTPSHQVTQMGQEVILRCVPISNHLYFYWYRQILGQKVEFLVSFYNNEISEKSEIFDDQFSVERPDGSNFTLKIRSTKLEDSAMYFCASSAHRGGLDEKLFFGSGTQLSVL.

The rearrangement joins TRBV6-1 to TRBJ1-4; a possible D gene is TRBD1 (5 bases). This CDR3 region has 16 residues. V shed 0 bases and J shed 3 bases, with 11 bases lying between them. CDR1 is MNHNS and CDR2 is SASEGT in the germline V gene. The CDR3 loop reads CASSEASGTANEKLFF. The DNA for the CDR3 is TGTGCCAGCAGTGAAGCGTCAGGGACGGCTAATGAAAAACTGTTTTTT.

This clone was detected once. The chain links TRBV28 to TRBJ2-3; possible D gene TRBD2, 7 bases. CDR1 and CDR2 from the germline V gene are MDHEN and SYDVKM. V lost 8 bases and J lost 3, with 12 bases in between. The length of the CDR3 is 13 residues. The DNA of the CDR3 is TGTGCCAGCTTGGGGGGGGCGACAGATACGCAGTATTTT. Translation: CASLGGATDTQYF. The full variable domain, completed using reference TRBV28 and TRBJ2-3, is DVKVTQSSRYLVKRTGEKVFLECVQDMDHENMFWYRQDPGLGLRLIYFSYDVKMKEKGDIPEGYSVSREKKERFSLILESASTNQTSMYLCASLGGATDTQYFGPGTRLTVL.

CDR3: CASRGTENQPQHF. The CDR3 DNA reads TGTGCCAGCAGAGGGACAGAAAATCAGCCCCAGCATTTT. This sequence joins TRBV2 and TRBJ1-5; TRBD1 agrees at 7 bases. This CDR3 comprises 13 residues. The germline gives CDR1 SNHLY, CDR2 FYNNEI. V gave up 6 bases and J gave up 4 bases; unmatched junction bases: 3. The variable domain in full, completed from reference TRBV2 and TRBJ1-5, reads EPEVTQTPSHQVTQMGQEVILRCVPISNHLYFYWYRQILGQKVEFLVSFYNNEISEKSEIFDDQFSVERPDGSNFTLKIRSTKLEDSAMYFCASRGTENQPQHFGDGTRLSIL.

The chain has TRBV5-1 and TRBJ2-1; 8 nucleotides line up with TRBD1. Per the germline V gene, CDR1 is SGHRS and CDR2 is YFSETQ. CDR3 length equals 15 residues. V trimming: 0 bases; J trimming: 12 bases; junction bases outside the gene matches: 11. For the CDR3, the DNA is TGCGCCAGCAGCTTGGGCGGACAGGGTTATCGGGGGCAGTTCTTC. Its translation is CASSLGGQGYRGQFF.

This CDR3 reads CAWSAWTGGAGYTF. The CDR3, as DNA: TGTGCCTGGAGTGCCTGGACAGGGGGCGCGGGCTACACCTTC. The gene calls are TRBV30 and TRBJ1-2; 11 bases align to TRBD1. Germline V CDR1 and CDR2: GTSNPN, SVGIG (reference sequence). J lost 8 bases, V lost 1 base, and 6 bases had no gene match. There are 14 residues in the CDR3.

The chain couples TRBV28 to TRBJ2-2; no clear D gene. The CDR3 covers 16 residues. Germline V lookup: CDR1 MDHEN, CDR2 SYDVKM. The V end lost 1 base, the J end lost 4 bases, and 13 bases lay between the germline ends. The CDR3 here is CASSLSQRPITGELFF. The DNA for the CDR3 is TGTGCCAGCAGTTTATCCCAACGGCCGATCACCGGGGAGCTGTTTTTT.

The chain uses TRBV7-9 and TRBJ1-6; 9 bases align to TRBD1. The CDR3 length is 15 residues. Trimming took 4 bases from V and 10 from J; bases not matched to a gene: 8. Germline CDR1 is SEHNR and CDR2 is FQNEAQ (reference sequence). The CDR3 protein is CASSSGQGLRSPLHF. The CDR3 nucleotides read TGTGCCAGCAGCTCGGGACAGGGACTGCGCTCACCCCTCCACTTT.

This chain links TRBV6-5 with TRBJ1-1; D is uncertain. Looked up from germline, CDR1 is MNHEY and CDR2 is SVGAGI. CDR3 size: 12 residues. Here the CDR3 reads CVTGRRNTEAFF. DNA for the CDR3: TGTGTCACGGGGAGAAGGAACACTGAAGCTTTCTTT.

This chain links TRBV19 with TRBJ2-1; 7 positions agree with TRBD2. The trim removed 6 bases at V and 4 bases at J, leaving 12 bases unmatched. Per the germline V gene, CDR1 is LNHDA and CDR2 is SQIVND (reference sequence). The CDR3 runs 16 residues. This chain's CDR3 is CASSQPPGGRYNEQFF. In DNA, the CDR3 is TGTGCCAGTAGCCAACCCCCGGGAGGACGGTACAATGAGCAGTTCTTC.

The chain combines TRBV2 with TRBJ1-3, with 9 bases matching TRBD1. Germline V gives CDR1 SNHLY, CDR2 FYNNEI. Trimming removed 0 bases from V and 0 bases from J; junction bases left unmatched: 6. This CDR3 has 18 amino acids. CDR3 sequence: CASSEALGQGFSGNTIYF. CDR3 bases: TGTGCCAGCAGTGAAGCGTTGGGACAGGGATTCTCTGGAAACACCATATATTTT.

V and J are TRBV10-3 and TRBJ1-5; no reliable D call. Trimming took off 5 bases at V and 3 bases at J, with 8 bases between the two ends. This CDR3 spans 13 amino acids. The germline CDR1 and CDR2 sequences are ENHRY and SYGVKD. CDR3 residues: CAISYSHNQPQHF. The CDR3 DNA sequence: TGTGCCATCAGTTATTCTCACAATCAGCCCCAGCATTTT.

The CDR3 DNA is TGCGCCAGCAGCTGGGGACAGGGTGTTAACTATGGCTACACCTTC. Protein: CASSWGQGVNYGYTF. The chain is built from TRBV5-1 and TRBJ1-2, with TRBD1 identical over 9 bases. This CDR3 has 15 amino acids. The V and J ends lost 3 bases and 1 base, in that order; junction bases with no gene match: 4. Germline V gives CDR1 SGHRS, CDR2 YFSETQ.